The TCR beta chain under discussion was sequenced for a study of OX40 agonist ivuxolimab in advanced cancers. Notes on the study in general: The 0.1-3.0 mg/kg partial responders had among the lowest clonal expansion.

This CDR3 has 12 amino acids. Trimming left V 10 bases short and J 1 base short, with 7 bases between. The germline V gene encodes CDR1 LNHDA and CDR2 SQIVND (reference sequence). Clones were read by immunoSEQ multiplex PCR, and TCRdb kept only the in-frame ones, dropping some. The sample has around 51,000 clones; roughly 86% are singletons. Peripheral blood came from all dose cohorts at three timepoints. With respect to this clone: The antigen is not known.

The input for sequencing was CD4+ or CD8+ T cells sorted from blood, taken in a trial of the OX40 agonist ivuxolimab. The TCR comes from an adult with an advanced solid tumor such as melanoma, head and neck, liver or kidney cancer. The chain combines TRBV19 with TRBJ2-2; TRBD1 might be the D (6 bases). This chain's CDR3 is CATDRNTGELFF. Here the CDR3 DNA reads TGTGCCACGGACAGGAACACCGGGGAGCTGTTTTTT.